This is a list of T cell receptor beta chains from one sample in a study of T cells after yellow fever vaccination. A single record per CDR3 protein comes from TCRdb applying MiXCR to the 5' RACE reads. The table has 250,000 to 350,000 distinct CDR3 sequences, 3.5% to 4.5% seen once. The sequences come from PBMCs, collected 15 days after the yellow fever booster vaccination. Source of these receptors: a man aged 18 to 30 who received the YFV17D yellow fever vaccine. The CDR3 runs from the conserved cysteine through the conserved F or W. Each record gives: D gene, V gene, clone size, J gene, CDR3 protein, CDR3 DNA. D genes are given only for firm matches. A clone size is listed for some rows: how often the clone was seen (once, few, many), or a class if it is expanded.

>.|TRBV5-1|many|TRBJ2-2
CASSLRGDSTGELFF
TGCGCCAGCAGCTTGCGCGGGGACAGCACCGGGGAGCTGTTCTTT
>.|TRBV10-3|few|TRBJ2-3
CAISDIVAGVDTQYF
TGTGCCATCAGTGACATAGTCGCGGGCGTAGATACGCAGTATTTT
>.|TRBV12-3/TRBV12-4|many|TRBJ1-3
CASSLAGFSGNTIYF
TGTGCCAGCAGTTTGGCCGGCTTCTCTGGAAACACCATATATTTT
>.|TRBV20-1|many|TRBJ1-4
CSARIGGTRDLNEKLFF
TGCAGTGCTAGGATAGGGGGTACAAGAGACCTTAATGAAAAACTGTTTTTT
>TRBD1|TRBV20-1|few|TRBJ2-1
CSAADRSSYNEQFF
TGCAGTGCTGCGGACAGGAGCTCCTACAATGAGCAGTTCTTC
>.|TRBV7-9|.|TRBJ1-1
CASSSLTTEAFF
TGTGCCAGCAGCTCCCTAACCACTGAAGCTTTCTTT
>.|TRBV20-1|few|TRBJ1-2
CSARDAAGDNGYTF
TGCAGTGCTAGAGATGCGGCAGGTGATAATGGCTACACCTTC
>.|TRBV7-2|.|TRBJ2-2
CASSVLAARRTGELFF
TGTGCCAGCAGCGTGTTGGCCGCGCGGAGAACCGGGGAGCTGTTTTTT
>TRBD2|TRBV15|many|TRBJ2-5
CATSPGELAGEETQYF
TGTGCCACCAGTCCCGGGGAGTTGGCGGGGGAAGAGACCCAGTACTTC
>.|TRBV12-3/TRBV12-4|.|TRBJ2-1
CASSSQGPLRNEQFF
TGTGCCAGCAGTTCGCAGGGACCACTACGGAATGAGCAGTTCTTC
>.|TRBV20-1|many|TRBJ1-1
CSARDSSAGKTEAFF
TGCAGTGCTAGAGACTCGAGCGCAGGGAAGACTGAAGCTTTCTTT